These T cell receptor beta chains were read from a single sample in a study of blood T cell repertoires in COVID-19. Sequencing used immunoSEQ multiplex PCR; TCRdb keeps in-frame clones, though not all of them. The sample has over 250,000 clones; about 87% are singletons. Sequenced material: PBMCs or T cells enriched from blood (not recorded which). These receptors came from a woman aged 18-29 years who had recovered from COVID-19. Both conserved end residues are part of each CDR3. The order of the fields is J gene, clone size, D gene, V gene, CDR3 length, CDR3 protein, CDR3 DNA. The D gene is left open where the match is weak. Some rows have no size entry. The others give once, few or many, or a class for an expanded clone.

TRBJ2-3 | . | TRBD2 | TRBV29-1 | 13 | CSVGASGRDTQYF | TGCAGCGTTGGGGCTAGCGGGCGTGATACGCAGTATTTT
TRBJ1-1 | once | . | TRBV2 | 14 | CASSESVINTEAFF | TGTGCCAGCAGTGAGTCAGTTATAAACACTGAAGCTTTCTTT
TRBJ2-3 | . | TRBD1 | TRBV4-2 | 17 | CASSQAPGTARSGTQYF | TGTGCCAGCAGCCAAGCTCCGGGGACAGCCCGCAGTGGAACGCAGTATTTT
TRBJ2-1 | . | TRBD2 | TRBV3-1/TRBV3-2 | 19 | CASSQRWGLAGGSYNEQFF | TGTGCCAGCAGCCAAAGATGGGGACTAGCGGGAGGGTCCTACAATGAGCAGTTCTTC
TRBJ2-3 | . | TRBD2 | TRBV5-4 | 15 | CASSLLAGGTDTQYF | TGTGCCAGCAGCTTACTAGCGGGGGGCACAGATACGCAGTATTTT
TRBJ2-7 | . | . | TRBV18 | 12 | CASSWGGGEQYF | TGTGCCAGCTCATGGGGAGGGGGTGAGCAGTACTTC
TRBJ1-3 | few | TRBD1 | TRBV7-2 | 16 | CASRRTGGSYGNTIYF | TGTGCCAGCAGACGAACAGGGGGCTCTTATGGAAACACCATATATTTT
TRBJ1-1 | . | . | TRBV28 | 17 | CASSPLYTISMNTEAFF | TGTGCCAGCAGTCCCCTTTATACAATTTCGATGAACACTGAAGCTTTCTTT
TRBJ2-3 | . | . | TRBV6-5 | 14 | CASSLRPRNLGQYF | TGTGCCAGCAGCCTCAGACCTAGAAACTTAGGGCAGTATTTT
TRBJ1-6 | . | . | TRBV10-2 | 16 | CASSETQGVYNSPLHF | TGCGCCAGCAGTGAGACTCAGGGCGTCTATAATTCACCCCTCCACTTT
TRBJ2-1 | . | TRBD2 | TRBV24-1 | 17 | CATSDSPTSDPYNEQFF | TGTGCCACCAGTGATTCGCCGACTAGCGACCCCTACAATGAGCAGTTCTTC
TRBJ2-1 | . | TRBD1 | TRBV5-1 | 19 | CASSLGPGQGPLSYNEQFF | TGCGCCAGCAGCTTGGGGCCGGGACAGGGGCCCCTCTCCTACAATGAGCAGTTCTTC
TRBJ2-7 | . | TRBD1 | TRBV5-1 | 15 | CASSGGQGITYEQYF | TGCGCCAGCAGCGGCGGACAGGGCATTACCTACGAGCAGTACTTC
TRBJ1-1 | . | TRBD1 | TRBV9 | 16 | CASSAEGQPSNTEAFF | TGTGCCAGCAGCGCAGAGGGACAGCCCTCGAACACTGAAGCTTTCTTT
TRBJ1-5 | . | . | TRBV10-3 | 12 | CAISAPNQPQHF | TGTGCCATCAGTGCCCCGAATCAGCCCCAGCATTTT
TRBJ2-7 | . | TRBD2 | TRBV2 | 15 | CASRVTSGGTYEQYF | TGTGCCAGCAGGGTGACTAGCGGCGGTACCTACGAGCAGTACTTC
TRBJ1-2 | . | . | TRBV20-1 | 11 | CSVTGFDGYTF | TGCAGTGTAACAGGGTTCGATGGCTACACCTTC
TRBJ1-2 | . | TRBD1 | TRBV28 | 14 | CASRPTGNNYGYTF | TGTGCCAGCAGACCGACAGGGAATAACTATGGCTACACCTTC
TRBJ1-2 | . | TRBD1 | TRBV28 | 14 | CASSAGTGAYGYTF | TGTGCCAGCAGTGCCGGGACAGGAGCCTATGGCTACACCTTC
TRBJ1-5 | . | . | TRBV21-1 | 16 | CASILRASRGNQPQHF | TGTGCCAGCATCTTAAGGGCTTCCCGGGGGAATCAGCCCCAGCATTTT
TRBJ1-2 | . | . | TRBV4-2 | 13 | CASSPEGGIGYTF | TGTGCCAGCAGCCCAGAGGGGGGGATTGGCTACACCTTC
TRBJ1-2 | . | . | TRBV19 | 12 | CASAGQSYGYTF | TGTGCCAGTGCAGGACAGAGCTATGGCTACACCTTC
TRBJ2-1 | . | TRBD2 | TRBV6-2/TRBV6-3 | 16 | CASSTSGSPSYNEQFF | TGTGCCAGCAGTACTAGCGGGAGTCCCTCCTACAATGAGCAGTTCTTC
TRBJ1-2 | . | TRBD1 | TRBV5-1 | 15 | CASSVSGTGGYGYTF | TGCGCCAGCAGCGTTTCCGGGACAGGTGGCTATGGCTACACCTTC
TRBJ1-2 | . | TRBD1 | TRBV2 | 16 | CASLAPGQRGNYGYTF | TGTGCCAGCTTAGCCCCGGGACAGAGGGGGAACTATGGCTACACCTTC
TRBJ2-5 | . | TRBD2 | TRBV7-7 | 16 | CASSQLAGDLQETQYF | TGTGCCAGCAGCCAACTAGCGGGGGACCTCCAAGAGACCCAGTACTTC